These 13 T cell receptor beta chains originate from one sample sequenced in a study of Ad26.COV2.S vaccination and SARS-CoV-2 variants. Noted treatment: around 19 received Ad26.COV2.S at low or high dose, single or two shots; about 5 received placebo; per-sample allocation not given. The investigators took samples on day 63 after the first vaccine or placebo injection. TCRdb's table, derived via immunoSEQ multiplex PCR, lists solely in-frame clones and lacks some. Among about 320,000 clones, about 85% were seen once, and the ten largest hold about 2.1%. The sequences come from peripheral blood, collected in a trial of Ad26.COV2.S vaccine versus placebo. All receptors come from a person between 18 and 60 years old who received the Ad26.COV2.S COVID-19 vaccine or a placebo.

This chain connects TRBV3-1 (or the pseudogene TRBV3-2) to TRBJ2-5, with D possibly TRBD2 on 5 matching bases. This CDR3 is 14 amino acids long. Germline CDR1 and CDR2: LGHDT and YNNKEL (reference sequence). Trimming took 4 bases from V and 5 from J, leaving 14 bases between them. The CDR3 region has the DNA TGTGCCAGCAGCCCCCGGGGTGAGGCGGAGACCCAGTACTTC. Amino acids: CASSPRGEAETQYF.

The table lists this clone with a few counts. The V and J genes are TRBV10-2 and TRBJ2-5; D uncertain. Per the germline V gene, CDR1 is WSHSY and CDR2 is SAAADI. V was clipped by 1 base and J by 2 bases, with 8 bases between them. The CDR3 spans 14 residues. The CDR3 protein is CASSEWSSQETQYF. Here the CDR3 DNA reads TGCGCCAGCAGTGAGTGGTCTTCTCAAGAGACCCAGTACTTC.

This chain uses TRBV9 with TRBJ2-5; D possibly corresponds to TRBD2 (6 bases). This CDR3 has 14 residues. V lost 3 bases to trimming and J lost 5 bases, with 14 bases between them. Germline V gives CDR1 SGDLS, CDR2 YYNGEE. Here the CDR3 DNA reads TGTGCCAGCAGCGGGACATTTGGAGGGGAGACCCAGTACTTC. Its protein is CASSGTFGGETQYF.

This chain joins TRBV2 and TRBJ2-7, with D perhaps matching TRBD1 (6 bases). This CDR3 comprises 14 residues. Trimming left V 7 bases short and J 1 base short, with 14 bases between. CDR1 and CDR2 from the germline V gene are SNHLY and FYNNEI. The CDR3 spells CASKSPGDSYEQYF. DNA for the CDR3: TGTGCCAGCAAATCCCCAGGGGATTCCTACGAGCAGTACTTC. The variable domain in full, completed from reference TRBV2 and TRBJ2-7, reads EPEVTQTPSHQVTQMGQEVILRCVPISNHLYFYWYRQILGQKVEFLVSFYNNEISEKSEIFDDQFSVERPDGSNFTLKIRSTKLEDSAMYFCASKSPGDSYEQYFGPGTRLTVT.

The chain carries TRBV18 and TRBJ2-5, with D perhaps matching TRBD1 or TRBD2 (5 bases each). This CDR3 is built from 16 residues. Germline assignment: CDR1 KGHSH and CDR2 LQKENI. V lost 3 bases and J lost 3, with 17 bases in between. The CDR3 DNA sequence: TGTGCCAGCTCACCCCTCACCGGGGACCTAGAAGAGACCCAGTACTTC. Encoded protein: CASSPLTGDLEETQYF. Full variable domain (rest looked up from reference TRBV18 and TRBJ2-5): NAGVMQNPRHLVRRRGQEARLRCSPMKGHSHVYWYRQLPEEGLKFMVYLQKENIIDESGMPKERFSAEFPKEGPSILRIQQVVRGDSAAYFCASSPLTGDLEETQYFGPGTRLLVL.

The chain couples TRBV20-1 to TRBJ2-1; D unresolved. CDR3 length: 10 residues. The germline V and J ends were trimmed by 3 bases and 7 bases, with 4 bases remaining between them. Looked up from germline, CDR1 is DFQATT and CDR2 is SNEGSKA (reference sequence). In DNA, the CDR3 is TGCAGTGCTAGTCCAAATGAGCAGTTCTTC. Translation gives CSASPNEQFF.

This chain joins TRBV7-9 and TRBJ1-2; no clear D. This CDR3 contains 12 residues. CDR1 is SEHNR, CDR2 FQNEAQ, per germline (reference sequence). V lost 5 bases and J 7 bases, leaving 11 bases between the germline ends. The DNA of the CDR3 is TGTGCCAGCAGCGTGGACGTAACTGGCTACACCTTC. Encoded protein: CASSVDVTGYTF.

CDR3 amino acids: CASSEAMGARGYTF. Here the CDR3 DNA reads TGTGCCAGCAGTGAAGCGATGGGGGCTAGAGGCTACACCTTC. This chain connects TRBV6-1 to TRBJ1-2; possible D gene TRBD1, 6 bases. Germline V CDR1 and CDR2: MNHNS, SASEGT. V was pared by 0 bases and J by 8 bases, with 13 bases between. The CDR3 consists of 14 residues.

The rearrangement uses TRBV10-1 and TRBJ2-2; D remains unclear. The CDR3 has 13 residues. Trimming took 0 bases from V and 6 from J, leaving 5 bases between them. Looked up from germline, CDR1 is WNHNN and CDR2 is SYGVQD (reference sequence). The CDR3 spells CASSESPAGELFF. The CDR3 DNA sequence: TGCGCCAGCAGTGAGTCGCCGGCCGGGGAGCTGTTTTTT.

In DNA, the CDR3 is TGCGCCAGCAGCTGGCTAGCGGGGAACACCGGGGAGCTGTTTTTT. This sequence encodes CASSWLAGNTGELFF. This chain joins TRBV5-1 and TRBJ2-2, with TRBD2 matching over 8 bases. Germline assignment: CDR1 SGHRS and CDR2 YFSETQ. The V and J ends lost 3 bases and 1 base, in that order; junction bases with no gene match: 2. The CDR3 runs 15 residues.

J is TRBJ1-1 and V is TRBV5-1; 7 bases are shared with TRBD1. The CDR3 length is 12 residues. Germline lookup yields CDR1 SGHRS and CDR2 YFSETQ. The ends lost 0 bases at V and 10 bases at J; junction bases unmatched: 3. The CDR3, as DNA: TGCGCCAGCAGCTTGGACAGGGGCCTAGCTTTCTTT. Amino acids: CASSLDRGLAFF.

This chain links TRBV27 with TRBJ2-5; a possible D gene is TRBD1 (5 bases). The V gene's germline CDR1 is MNHEY and CDR2 SMNVEV (reference sequence). Trimming shortened V by 9 bases and J by 6 bases, and 17 bases separated the two germline ends. The CDR3 is 13 residues long. CDR3: CASCPRARQTQYF. The CDR3 bases are TGTGCCAGTTGTCCCAGGGCCCGGCAGACCCAGTACTTC.

The chain combines TRBV4-1 with TRBJ2-2; 7 positions match TRBD2. This CDR3 is built from 16 residues. With 2 bases clipped from V and 10 bases from J, the junction kept 13 bases outside the gene matches. CDR1 and CDR2 (germline): MGHRA, YSYEKL. The CDR3 spells CASSQRASGVQEELFF. The CDR3 nucleotides are TGCGCCAGCAGCCAACGTGCTAGCGGAGTACAGGAGGAGCTGTTTTTT.